Below, 29 T cell receptor beta chains from the same sample are listed, as sequenced in a study of Graves' ophthalmopathy and Graves' hyperthyroidism. The authors amplified TCR beta CDR3 regions, and they did so from RNA transcripts for repertoire sequencing. Second-round multiplex PCR came after a first-round RT-PCR that employed HTBI primers. TCRdb re-analysed the multiplex PCR reads in MiXCR, keeping a single row per CDR3 protein. The sample has hundreds of thousands of distinct CDR3 sequences, roughly 20% seen once. Material: peripheral blood. The receptors were gathered from a woman between 18 and 30 years old with stable Graves' hyperthyroidism.

This clonotype was counted ten times or more. V is TRBV2 and J is TRBJ2-7; D possibly corresponds to TRBD2 (6 bases). Trimming shortened V by 4 bases and J by 7 bases, and 20 bases separated the two germline ends. The CDR3 extends over 15 amino acids. The germline V gene encodes CDR1 SNHLY and CDR2 FYNNEI. Written as DNA, the CDR3 is TGTGCCAGCAGTGCCAACTACGGTCCGGCGGGGGAGCAGTACTTC. The encoded protein is CASSANYGPAGEQYF.

This clonotype was counted ten times or more. V and J are TRBV6-5 and TRBJ2-5; D is perhaps TRBD1 (6 bases). Per germline, CDR1 MNHEY and CDR2 SVGAGI. The CDR3 consists of 13 residues. V was cut by 4 bases and J by 4 bases, with 10 bases left in between. The CDR3 loop reads CASSSLGAETQYF. The CDR3 coding sequence is TGTGCCAGCAGTTCCTTGGGGGCAGAGACCCAGTACTTC.

This clonotype was observed at least ten times. This sequence joins TRBV7-3 and TRBJ1-1; no definite D call. The CDR3 contains 14 residues. CDR1 is SGHTA, CDR2 FQGTGA, per germline. V was trimmed by 5 bases and J by 4 bases, leaving 14 bases between them. CDR3 in amino acids: CASSRSGSATEAFF. CDR3 DNA sequence: TGTGCCAGCAGCCGCAGCGGCAGTGCCACTGAAGCTTTCTTT.

The table lists this clonotype with a few counts. The V call is TRBV4-3, the J call TRBJ1-3; unclear D gene. Trimming shortened V by 1 base and J by 0 bases, and 7 bases separated the two germline ends. Germline CDR1 is LGHNA and CDR2 is YSLEER. The length of the CDR3 is 15 residues. The CDR3 reads CASSQGPISGNTIYF. For the CDR3, the DNA is TGCGCCAGCAGCCAAGGGCCTATCTCTGGAAACACCATATATTTT.

The chain joins TRBV20-1 to TRBJ1-1; D remains ambiguous. V lost 0 bases and J lost 4, with 12 bases in between. Germline loops: CDR1 DFQATT, CDR2 SNEGSKA (reference sequence). The CDR3 totals 14 residues. This CDR3 reads CSARDPEGITEAFF. In nucleotides, the CDR3 is TGCAGTGCTAGAGATCCGGAGGGTATCACTGAAGCTTTCTTT.

As to this clonotype: A much bigger clone sits one base away, suggesting this may be a read error. The chain employs TRBV6-2 or TRBV6-3 and TRBJ1-5, with D perhaps matching TRBD1 (5 bases). The V gene's germline CDR1 is MNHEY and CDR2 SVGEGT. This CDR3 is built from 15 residues. Here the CDR3 reads CGSSYFGRGNQPQHF. As DNA, the CDR3 is TGTGGCAGCAGTTACTTCGGCAGGGGCAATCAGCCCCAGCATTTT.

This clonotype was observed at least ten times. An end of the junction does not agree with germline; a read error may underlie this. The chain links TRBV7-2 to TRBJ2-7, with D perhaps given as TRBD1 or TRBD2 (5 bases each). The CDR3 totals 14 residues. Germline lookup yields CDR1 SGHTA and CDR2 FQGNSA. The CDR3 region is CASSFREPTYEQHF. The DNA for the CDR3 is TGTGCCAGCAGCTTCAGGGAGCCCACCTACGAGCAGCACTTC.

This chain connects TRBV6-2 or TRBV6-3 to TRBJ1-2, with D possibly matching TRBD1 (5 bases). The germline CDR1 and CDR2 sequences are MNHEY and SVGEGT. This CDR3 contains 15 residues. The ends were cut back, 0 bases at V and 4 bases at J, with 12 bases in the middle. The CDR3 bases are TGTGCCAGCAGTTACTCGAAGACAGCCATCTATGGCTACACCTTC. Its protein product is CASSYSKTAIYGYTF.

The chain is built from TRBV30 and TRBJ1-6, with D perhaps matching TRBD1 (5 bases). V was pared by 3 bases and J by 12 bases, with 18 bases between. Germline V gene sequence: CDR1 GTSNPN, CDR2 SVGIG (reference sequence). The length of the CDR3 is 14 residues. The CDR3 is CAWRDRGAVRPLHF. The CDR3 region has the DNA TGTGCCTGGAGGGACCGAGGGGCTGTTAGACCCCTCCACTTT.

This clonotype was seen repeatedly, ten times or more. V gene TRBV15 combines with J gene TRBJ1-5, with D hard to call. The germline CDR1 and CDR2 sequences are LNHNV and YYDKDF (reference sequence). The CDR3 is 13 amino acids. V lost 1 base and J 5 bases, leaving 6 bases between the germline ends. The CDR3, as DNA: TGTGCCACCAGCAGAGCGTCCCATCAGCCCCAGCATTTT. Its translation is CATSRASHQPQHF.

This clonotype came up many times. The genes are TRBV28 and TRBJ1-5; no firm D call. This CDR3 contains 17 residues. In germline, CDR1 is MDHEN, CDR2 SYDVKM. Trimming cost V 4 bases and J 0 bases, with 16 bases left between them. The CDR3 sequence: CASSSSSQAHSNQPQHF. The CDR3 DNA follows: TGTGCCAGCAGTTCCTCGTCCCAGGCTCATAGCAATCAGCCCCAGCATTTT.

The sample holds many counts of this clonotype. The V gene is TRBV29-1, the J gene TRBJ2-6, with 8 bases lining up with TRBD1. CDR1 is SQVTM and CDR2 is ANQGSEA in the germline V gene. CDR3 size: 14 residues. The J segment lost 2 bases and the V segment lost 6 bases, leaving 3 bases of the junction unmatched. The CDR3 protein is CSVKTGAGANVLTF. The CDR3 DNA is TGCAGCGTCAAGACAGGGGCTGGGGCCAACGTCCTGACTTTC.

This clonotype was detected ten times or more. The chain carries TRBV10-3 and TRBJ1-3; no firm D call. Trimming stripped 6 bases from V and 0 bases from J, with 6 bases between. This CDR3 is built from 13 residues. Germline CDR1 and CDR2: ENHRY and SYGVKD. The CDR3 DNA reads TGTGCCATCAGGAGGTTCTCTGGAAACACCATATATTTT. Translated: CAIRRFSGNTIYF.

This clonotype appeared many times. The chain links TRBV6-5 to TRBJ2-2; D not resolved. The CDR3 length is 14 residues. The germline CDR1 and CDR2 sequences are MNHEY and SVGAGI. V was clipped by 10 bases and J by 7 bases, with 19 bases between them. In DNA form, the CDR3 reads TGTGCCACTTCAGCCGGGCCTCTTTTCGGGGAGCTGTTTTTT. The encoded protein is CATSAGPLFGELFF.

This clonotype was observed many times. V and J are TRBV2 and TRBJ2-5, with D unresolved. There are 14 residues in the CDR3. Trimming removed 3 bases at V and 3 bases at J, with 11 bases between. Germline CDR1 and CDR2: SNHLY and FYNNEI. The CDR3, as DNA: TGTGCCAGCAGTGAGACTTGGGTGGAAGAGACCCAGTACTTC. Translation gives CASSETWVEETQYF.

The table lists this clonotype with many counts. The chain recombines TRBV7-2 with TRBJ2-7, with D possibly being TRBD1 or TRBD2 (5 bases each). Germline assignment: CDR1 SGHTA and CDR2 FQGNSA. The CDR3 runs 15 residues. Trimming shortened V by 3 bases and J by 1 base, and 13 bases separated the two germline ends. The CDR3 nucleotides are TGTGCCAGCAGCTTGATCGGGACGTATTCCTACGAGCAGTACTTC. Its translation: CASSLIGTYSYEQYF.

The sample holds many counts of this clonotype. V usage is TRBV11-3 and J usage is TRBJ2-5; D may be TRBD2 (8 bases). Germline loops: CDR1 SGHNT, CDR2 YENEEA. V lost 2 bases, J lost 4 bases, and 23 bases lay in between. This CDR3 comprises 18 residues. The CDR3 DNA reads as TGTGCCAGCAGCTTACTGTACAGGGGAAGCGGGAGTCTAGAGACCCAGTACTTC. It yields the protein CASSLLYRGSGSLETQYF.

About this clonotype: A much larger clone sits a single nucleotide away, making a read error possible. V is TRBV6-5 and J is TRBJ2-7; 9 nucleotides align to TRBD2. Germline-derived CDR1 and CDR2 are MNHEY and SVGAGI. The CDR3 is 16 residues long. The CDR3 loop is CANSYSKGGRADEQYF. CDR3 DNA: TGTGCCAACAGTTACTCGAAAGGCGGGAGGGCCGACGAGCAGTACTTC.

This clonotype appeared many times. This chain connects TRBV12-3 or TRBV12-4 to TRBJ1-2; D possibly corresponds to TRBD1 (6 bases). CDR3 length: 13 amino acids. Between the trimmed V and J ends, which lost 8 bases and 0 bases, there was a span of 10 bases. The CDR3 here is CASHRDTNYGYTF. The CDR3 coding sequence is TGTGCCAGCCACCGGGACACTAACTATGGCTACACCTTC.

Ten or more counts support this clonotype. This chain joins TRBV5-1 and TRBJ1-6; the D gene is possibly TRBD1 (5 bases). V lost 2 bases and J 10 bases, leaving 16 bases between the germline ends. In germline, CDR1 is SGHRS, CDR2 YFSETQ. The CDR3 is 15 residues long. The CDR3 loop reads CASSLGAQGTSPLHF. The CDR3 DNA follows: TGCGCCAGCAGCTTAGGTGCTCAGGGCACCTCACCCCTCCACTTT. Full variable domain (rest looked up from reference TRBV5-1 and TRBJ1-6): KAGVTQTPRYLIKTRGQQVTLSCSPISGHRSVSWYQQTPGQGLQFLFEYFSETQRNKGNFPGRFSGRQFSNSRSEMNVSTLELGDSALYLCASSLGAQGTSPLHFGNGTRLTVT.

This clonotype was detected ten times or more. The gene calls are TRBV7-9 and TRBJ2-7; TRBD1 aligns across 7 bases. This CDR3 contains 14 residues. V lost 0 bases, J lost 5 bases, and 4 bases stayed unmatched. Per germline, CDR1 SEHNR and CDR2 FQNEAQ (reference sequence). For the CDR3, the DNA is TGTGCCAGCAGCTTAGCCGCGACAGGGAACGAGCAGTACTTC. This sequence encodes CASSLAATGNEQYF.

The V and J genes are TRBV19 and TRBJ1-3; tentative D call: TRBD1 (6 bases). This CDR3 contains 14 residues. The V gene lost 8 bases and the J gene lost 2 bases, with 13 bases spanning the gap. CDR1 and CDR2 (germline): LNHDA, SQIVND (reference sequence). The DNA for the CDR3 is TGTGCCAGTTCGAGGGGGGTTCCTGGAAACACCATATATTTT. This translates into CASSRGVPGNTIYF.

This clonotype has ten or more counts. The V gene is TRBV29-1, the J gene TRBJ2-7; TRBD1 matches at 7 bases. Germline lookup yields CDR1 SQVTM and CDR2 ANQGSEA. The CDR3 has 13 amino acids. The V gene end was trimmed by 6 bases and the J gene end by 0 bases; junction bases not matched to a gene: 5. The CDR3 DNA sequence: TGCAGCGTGAAACAGGGGATCTCCTACGAGCAGTACTTC. Translating it yields CSVKQGISYEQYF.

The chain links TRBV12-3 or TRBV12-4 to TRBJ1-1; possible D gene TRBD1, 6 bases. Trimming took off 6 bases at V and 6 bases at J, with 11 bases between the two ends. This CDR3 is built from 12 residues. CDR3 sequence reads: CASSRDRPEAFF. The DNA of the CDR3 is TGTGCCAGCAGCCGAGACAGGCCTGAAGCTTTCTTT.

This clonotype was seen repeatedly, ten times or more. The CDR3 nucleotides are TGCAGCGTTGAATGCGAGACAAAGACTAACTATGGCTACACCTTC. It yields the protein CSVECETKTNYGYTF. V and J are TRBV29-1 and TRBJ1-2; D gene unclear. V lost 2 bases and J lost 0, with 13 bases in between. Per the germline V gene, CDR1 is SQVTM and CDR2 is ANQGSEA. The CDR3 loop spans 15 amino acids.

This clonotype was found many times. The rearrangement uses TRBV6-1 and TRBJ1-6; no clear D. Trimming stripped 8 bases from V and 12 bases from J, with 8 bases between. Germline V gene data show CDR1 as MNHNS and CDR2 as SASEGT. The CDR3 has 10 residues. The CDR3 DNA is TGTGCCAGCGGGCGTAAACCCCTCCACTTT. It codes for CASGRKPLHF.

As regards this clonotype: As the CDR3 is not closed by the conserved phenylalanine or tryptophan, this likely results from a read error. The rearrangement uses TRBV12-3 or TRBV12-4 and TRBJ1-2; possibly TRBD1 for D (5 bases). CDR3 length equals 13 residues. V was pared by 8 bases and J by 4 bases, with 14 bases between. The CDR3 sequence: CASAGTGIYGYTY. The CDR3 DNA reads as TGTGCCAGCGCCGGAACAGGAATCTATGGCTACACCTAC.

This clonotype was recorded many times. The chain couples TRBV20-1 to TRBJ2-5, with a weak D call TRBD2 (6 bases). CDR3 length: 15 residues. Germline V lookup: CDR1 DFQATT, CDR2 SNEGSKA (reference sequence). V was pared by 0 bases and J by 4 bases, with 15 bases between. The chain's CDR3 is CSARDLGSSGETQYF. CDR3 DNA: TGCAGTGCTAGAGATCTAGGCAGTAGCGGAGAGACCCAGTACTTC.

Many counts were recorded for this clonotype. This rearrangement joins TRBV5-1 to TRBJ2-2; 7 bases agree with TRBD1. The ends lost 8 bases at V and 3 bases at J; junction bases unmatched: 4. In germline, CDR1 is SGHRS, CDR2 YFSETQ. The CDR3 runs 13 residues. The CDR3 region is CASTGQYTGELFF. In DNA form, the CDR3 reads TGCGCCAGTACGGGACAGTACACCGGGGAGCTGTTTTTT.